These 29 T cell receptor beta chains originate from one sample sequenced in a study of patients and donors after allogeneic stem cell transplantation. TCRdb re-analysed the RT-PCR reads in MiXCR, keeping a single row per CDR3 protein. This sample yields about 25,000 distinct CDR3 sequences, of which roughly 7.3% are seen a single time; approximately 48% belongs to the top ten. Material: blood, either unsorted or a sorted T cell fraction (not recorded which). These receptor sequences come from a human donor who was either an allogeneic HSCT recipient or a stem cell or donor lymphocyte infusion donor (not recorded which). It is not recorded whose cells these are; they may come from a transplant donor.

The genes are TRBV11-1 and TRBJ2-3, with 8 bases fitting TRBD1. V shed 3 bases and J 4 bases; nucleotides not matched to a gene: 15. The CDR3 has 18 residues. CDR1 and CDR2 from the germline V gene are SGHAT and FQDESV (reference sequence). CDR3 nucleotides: TGTGCCAGCAGCTTGGGGTTGGCAGCCCTACAGGGGGCAGATACGCAGTATTTT. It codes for CASSLGLAALQGADTQYF.

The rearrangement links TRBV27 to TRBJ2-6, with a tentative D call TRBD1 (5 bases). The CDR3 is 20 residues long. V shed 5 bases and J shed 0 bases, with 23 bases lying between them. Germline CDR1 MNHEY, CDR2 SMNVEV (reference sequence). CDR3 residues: CASSLHFLRTHDSGANVLTF. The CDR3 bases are TGTGCCAGCAGTCTTCACTTTCTCCGGACACATGACTCTGGGGCCAACGTCCTGACTTTC.

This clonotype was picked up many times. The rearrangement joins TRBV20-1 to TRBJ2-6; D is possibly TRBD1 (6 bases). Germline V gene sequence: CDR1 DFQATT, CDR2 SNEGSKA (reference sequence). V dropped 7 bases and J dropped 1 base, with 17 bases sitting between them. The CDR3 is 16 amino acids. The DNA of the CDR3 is TGCAGTGTCCCTATGGACAGTTGGTCTGGGGCCAACGTCCTGACTTTC. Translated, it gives CSVPMDSWSGANVLTF.

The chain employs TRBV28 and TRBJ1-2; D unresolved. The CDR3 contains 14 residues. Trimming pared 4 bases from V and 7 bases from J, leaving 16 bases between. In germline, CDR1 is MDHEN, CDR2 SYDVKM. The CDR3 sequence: CASSSPGRGPGYTF. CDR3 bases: TGTGCCAGCAGTTCCCCTGGACGAGGCCCTGGCTACACCTTC.

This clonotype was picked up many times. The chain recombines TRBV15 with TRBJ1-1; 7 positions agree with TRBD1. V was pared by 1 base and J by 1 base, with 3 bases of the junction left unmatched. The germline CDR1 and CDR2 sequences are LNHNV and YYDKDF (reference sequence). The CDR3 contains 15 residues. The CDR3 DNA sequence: TGTGCCACCAGCAGAGGGGGACAGAGGAACACTGAAGCTTTCTTT. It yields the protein CATSRGGQRNTEAFF. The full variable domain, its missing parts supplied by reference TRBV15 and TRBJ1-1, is DAMVIQNPRYQVTQFGKPVTLSCSQTLNHNVMYWYQQKSSQAPKLLFHYYDKDFNNEADTPDNFQSRRPNTSFCFLDIRSPGLGDTAMYLCATSRGGQRNTEAFFGQGTRLTVV.

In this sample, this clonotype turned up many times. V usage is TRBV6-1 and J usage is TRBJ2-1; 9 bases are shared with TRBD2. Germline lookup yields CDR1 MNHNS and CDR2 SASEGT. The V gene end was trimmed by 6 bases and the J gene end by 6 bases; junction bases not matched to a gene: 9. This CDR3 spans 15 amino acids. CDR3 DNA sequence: TGTGCCAGCAGGGACGTTAGCGGGAGTGGCAATGAGCAGTTCTTC. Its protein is CASRDVSGSGNEQFF.

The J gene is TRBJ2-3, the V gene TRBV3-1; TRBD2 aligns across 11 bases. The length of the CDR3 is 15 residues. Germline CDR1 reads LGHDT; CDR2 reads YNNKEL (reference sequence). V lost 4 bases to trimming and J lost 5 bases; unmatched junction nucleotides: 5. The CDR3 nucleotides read TGTGCCAGCAGCCCCGGGACTAGCGGCGGAGATACGCAGTATTTT. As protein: CASSPGTSGGDTQYF.

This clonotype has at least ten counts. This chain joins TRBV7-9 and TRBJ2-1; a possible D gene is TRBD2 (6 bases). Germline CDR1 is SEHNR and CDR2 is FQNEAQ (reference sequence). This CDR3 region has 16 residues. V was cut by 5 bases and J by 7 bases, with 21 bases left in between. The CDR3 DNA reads TGTGCCAGCAGCCCCTTCTCGAGCCGCGGGGAAAATGAGCAGTTCTTC. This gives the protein CASSPFSSRGENEQFF. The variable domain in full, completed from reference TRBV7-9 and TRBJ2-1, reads DTGVSQNPRHKITKRGQNVTFRCDPISEHNRLYWYRQTLGQGPEFLTYFQNEAQLEKSRLLSDRFSAERPKGSFSTLEIQRTEQGDSAMYLCASSPFSSRGENEQFFGPGTRLTVL.

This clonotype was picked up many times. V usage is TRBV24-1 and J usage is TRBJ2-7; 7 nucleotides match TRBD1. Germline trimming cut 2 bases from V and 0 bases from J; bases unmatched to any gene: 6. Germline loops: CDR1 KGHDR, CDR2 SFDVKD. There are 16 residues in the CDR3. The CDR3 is CATSDSRQGSSYEQYF. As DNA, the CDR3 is TGTGCCACCAGTGATTCGAGACAGGGAAGCTCCTACGAGCAGTACTTC.

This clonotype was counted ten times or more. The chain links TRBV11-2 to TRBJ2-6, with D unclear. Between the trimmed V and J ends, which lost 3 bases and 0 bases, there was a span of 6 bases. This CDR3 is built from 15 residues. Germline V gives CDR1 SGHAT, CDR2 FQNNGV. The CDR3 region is CASSLSDSGANVLTF. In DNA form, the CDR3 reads TGTGCCAGCAGCTTGAGTGACTCTGGGGCCAACGTCCTGACTTTC.

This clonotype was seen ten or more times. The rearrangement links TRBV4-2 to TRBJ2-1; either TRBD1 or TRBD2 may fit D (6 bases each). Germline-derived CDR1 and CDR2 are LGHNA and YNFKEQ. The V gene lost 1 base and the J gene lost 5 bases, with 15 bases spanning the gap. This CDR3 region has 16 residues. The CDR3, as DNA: TGTGCCAGCAGCCAAGGCGGGACAATTGGCGACAATGAGCAGTTCTTC. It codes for CASSQGGTIGDNEQFF.

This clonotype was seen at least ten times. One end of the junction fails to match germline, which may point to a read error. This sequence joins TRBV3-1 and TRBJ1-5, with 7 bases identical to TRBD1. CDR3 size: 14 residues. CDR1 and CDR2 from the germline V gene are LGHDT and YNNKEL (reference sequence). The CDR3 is CASSQEQGNLPQHF. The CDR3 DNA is TGTGCCAGCAGCCAAGAACAGGGGAATCTGCCCCAGCATTTT.

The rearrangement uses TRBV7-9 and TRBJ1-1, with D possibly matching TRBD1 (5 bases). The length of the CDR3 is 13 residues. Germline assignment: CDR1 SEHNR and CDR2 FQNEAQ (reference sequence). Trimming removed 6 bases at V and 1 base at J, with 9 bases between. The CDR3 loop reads CASRVGQNTEAFF. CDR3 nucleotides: TGTGCCAGCAGAGTGGGGCAGAACACTGAAGCTTTCTTT. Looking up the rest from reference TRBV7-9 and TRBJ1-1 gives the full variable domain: DTGVSQNPRHKITKRGQNVTFRCDPISEHNRLYWYRQTLGQGPEFLTYFQNEAQLEKSRLLSDRFSAERPKGSFSTLEIQRTEQGDSAMYLCASRVGQNTEAFFGQGTRLTVV.

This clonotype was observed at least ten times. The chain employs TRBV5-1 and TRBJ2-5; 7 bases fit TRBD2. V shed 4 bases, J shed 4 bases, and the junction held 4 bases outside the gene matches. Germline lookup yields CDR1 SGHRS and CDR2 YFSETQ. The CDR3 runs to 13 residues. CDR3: CASSDGGGETQYF. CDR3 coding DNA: TGCGCCAGCAGCGATGGGGGGGGAGAGACCCAGTACTTC.

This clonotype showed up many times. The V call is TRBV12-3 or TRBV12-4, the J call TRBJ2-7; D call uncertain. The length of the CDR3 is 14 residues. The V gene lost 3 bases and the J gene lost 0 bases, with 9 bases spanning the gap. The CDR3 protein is CASSLGQVSYEQYF. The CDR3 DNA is TGTGCCAGCAGTTTGGGTCAGGTCTCCTACGAGCAGTACTTC.

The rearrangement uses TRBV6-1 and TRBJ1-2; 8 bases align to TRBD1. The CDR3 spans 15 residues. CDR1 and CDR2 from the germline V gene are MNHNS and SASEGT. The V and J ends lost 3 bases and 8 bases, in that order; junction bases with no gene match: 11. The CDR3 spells CASSEVPSGGRGYTF. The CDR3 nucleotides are TGTGCCAGCAGTGAGGTCCCGTCAGGGGGCAGGGGCTACACCTTC.

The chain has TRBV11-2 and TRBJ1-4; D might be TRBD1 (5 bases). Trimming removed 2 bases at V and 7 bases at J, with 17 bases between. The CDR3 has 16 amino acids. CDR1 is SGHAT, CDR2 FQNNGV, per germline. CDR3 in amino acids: CASSLWWGRRVEKLFF. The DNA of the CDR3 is TGTGCCAGCAGCTTATGGTGGGGACGGAGGGTTGAAAAACTGTTTTTT.

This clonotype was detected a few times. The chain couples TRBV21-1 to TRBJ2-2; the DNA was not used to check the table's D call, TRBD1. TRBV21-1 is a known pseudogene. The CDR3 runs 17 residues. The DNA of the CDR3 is TGTGCCAGCAGCAAGGGACGCGCGGGGGCCAACACCGGGGAGCTGTTTTTT. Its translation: CASSKGRAGANTGELFF.

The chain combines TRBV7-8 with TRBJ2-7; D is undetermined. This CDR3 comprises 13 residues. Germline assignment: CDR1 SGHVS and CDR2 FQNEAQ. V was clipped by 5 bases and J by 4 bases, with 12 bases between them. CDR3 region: CASSPGPEYEQYF. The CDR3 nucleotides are TGTGCCAGCAGCCCTGGGCCTGAATACGAGCAGTACTTC.

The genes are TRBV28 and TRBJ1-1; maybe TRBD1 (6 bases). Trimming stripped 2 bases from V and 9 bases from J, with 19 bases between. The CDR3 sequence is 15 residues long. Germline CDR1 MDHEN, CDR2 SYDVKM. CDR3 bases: TGTGCCAGCAGTTTAGACCCCGGGACAATTGGAAAAGCTTTCTTT. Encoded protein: CASSLDPGTIGKAFF.

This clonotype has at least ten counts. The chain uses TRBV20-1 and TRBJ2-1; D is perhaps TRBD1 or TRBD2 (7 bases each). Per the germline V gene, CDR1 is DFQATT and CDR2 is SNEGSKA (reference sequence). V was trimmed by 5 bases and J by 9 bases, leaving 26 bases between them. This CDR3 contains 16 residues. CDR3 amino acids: CSAGRQGARRGPEQFF. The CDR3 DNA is TGCAGTGCTGGGCGACAGGGCGCAAGGCGGGGGCCTGAGCAGTTCTTC.

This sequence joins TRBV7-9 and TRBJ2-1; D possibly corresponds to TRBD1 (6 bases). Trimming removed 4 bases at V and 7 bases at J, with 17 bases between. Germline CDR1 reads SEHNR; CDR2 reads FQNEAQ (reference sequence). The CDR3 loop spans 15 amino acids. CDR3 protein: CASSSRGMVSNEQFF. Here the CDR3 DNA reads TGTGCCAGCAGCTCGAGGGGGATGGTATCGAATGAGCAGTTCTTC.

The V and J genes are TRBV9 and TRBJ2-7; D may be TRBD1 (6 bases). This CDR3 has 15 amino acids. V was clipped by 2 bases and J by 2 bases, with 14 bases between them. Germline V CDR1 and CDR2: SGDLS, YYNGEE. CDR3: CASSVGQSPTYEQYF. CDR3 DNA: TGTGCCAGCAGCGTTGGACAGAGTCCGACCTACGAGCAGTACTTC.

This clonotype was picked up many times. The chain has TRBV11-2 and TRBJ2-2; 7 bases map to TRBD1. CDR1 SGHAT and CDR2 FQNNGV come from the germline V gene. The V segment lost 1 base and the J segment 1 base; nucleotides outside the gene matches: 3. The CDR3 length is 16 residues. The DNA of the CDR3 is TGTGCCAGCAGCTTAGGTCGGACAGGGAACACCGGGGAGCTGTTTTTT. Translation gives CASSLGRTGNTGELFF.

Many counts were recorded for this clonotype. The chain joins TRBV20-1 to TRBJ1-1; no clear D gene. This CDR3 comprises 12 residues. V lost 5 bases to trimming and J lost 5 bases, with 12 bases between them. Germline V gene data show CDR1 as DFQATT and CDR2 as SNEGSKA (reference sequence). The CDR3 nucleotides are TGCAGTGCTGATGTCCACGGGACTGAAGCTTTCTTT. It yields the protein CSADVHGTEAFF.

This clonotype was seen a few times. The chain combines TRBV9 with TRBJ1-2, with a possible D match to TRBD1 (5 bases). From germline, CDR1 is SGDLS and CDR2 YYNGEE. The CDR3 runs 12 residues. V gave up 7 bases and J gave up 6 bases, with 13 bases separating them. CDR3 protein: CASRRGLHGYTF. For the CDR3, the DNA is TGTGCCAGCCGGAGGGGCCTCCATGGCTACACCTTC.

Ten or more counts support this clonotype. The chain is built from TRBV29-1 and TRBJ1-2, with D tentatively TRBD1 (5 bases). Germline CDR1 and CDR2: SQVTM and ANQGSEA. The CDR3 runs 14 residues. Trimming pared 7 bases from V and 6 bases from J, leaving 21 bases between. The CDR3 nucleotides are TGCAGCGCCAGGGCCCCGGGGAGTCTCGATGGCTACACCTTC. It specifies CSARAPGSLDGYTF.

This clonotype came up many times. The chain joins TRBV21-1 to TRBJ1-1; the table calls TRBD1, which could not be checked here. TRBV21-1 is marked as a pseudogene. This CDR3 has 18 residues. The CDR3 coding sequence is TGTGCCAGCAGCATCCGGGACAGGGAGGGAGAGGATGACACTGAAGCTTTCTTT. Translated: CASSIRDREGEDDTEAFF.

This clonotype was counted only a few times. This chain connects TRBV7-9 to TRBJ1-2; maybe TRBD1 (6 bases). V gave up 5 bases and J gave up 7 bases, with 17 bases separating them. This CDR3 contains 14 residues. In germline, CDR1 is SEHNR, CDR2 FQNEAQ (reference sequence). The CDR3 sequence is CASSTDSPMGGYTF. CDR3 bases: TGTGCCAGCAGCACGGACAGCCCAATGGGTGGCTACACCTTC.